A selection of T cell receptor beta chains follows, all from one sample in a study of cytomegalovirus exposure and HLA in healthy donors. Method: immunoSEQ multiplex PCR; TCRdb's copy keeps in-frame clones and lacks some. The sample consists of some 120,000 clones, around 75% of them appearing once. Material for sequencing was PBMCs. The receptors come from a man in his 60s in good health and CMV-seropositive. Each CDR3 is given with its conserved first and last residue. The D gene is left open where the match is weak. A row's size may be missing; if present it is once, few, many or a size class.

.,TRBV6-1,.,TRBJ1-1,TGTGCCAGCAGTACGGTTGTGAACACTGAAGCTTTCTTT,CASSTVVNTEAFF
.,TRBV7-9,TRBD2,TRBJ2-3,TGTGCCAGCAGCTTAGCGCGCCGGGGGGGCACAGATACGCAGTATTTT,CASSLARRGGTDTQYF
.,TRBV6-5,.,TRBJ1-2,TGTGCCAGCAGTACCGGGTTAGACTATGGCTACACCTTC,CASSTGLDYGYTF
.,TRBV7-9,TRBD2,TRBJ2-5,TGTGCCAGCAGCTTCGGACTAGCGGGGCGGTCTAAGAAGACCCAGTACTTC,CASSFGLAGRSKKTQYF
few,TRBV30,.,TRBJ1-5,TGTGCCTGGTCTAAGCTCGATAGCAATCAGCCCCAGCATTTT,CAWSKLDSNQPQHF
.,TRBV6-5,.,TRBJ1-6,TGTGCCAGCAGTTGGGCAACCGGATCCGGCAGTTCACCCCTCCACTTT,CASSWATGSGSSPLHF
.,TRBV7-3,.,TRBJ2-1,TGTGCCAGCAGCTTAACAGTTAGCTTCCATGAGCAGTTCTTC,CASSLTVSFHEQFF
.,TRBV11-2,.,TRBJ2-5,TGTGCCAGCAGCTTACCCCCCTCAGACTTCCAAGAGACCCAGTACTTC,CASSLPPSDFQETQYF
.,TRBV28,.,TRBJ1-6,TGTGCCAGCAGTTTTGGTAGAAGCAGTTCAGGATCACCCCTCCACTTT,CASSFGRSSSGSPLHF
.,TRBV4-1,TRBD1,TRBJ1-2,TGCGCCAGCAGCCAAGATCAGGGCAGGGGGCTCCTTGGCACCTTC,CASSQDQGRGLLGTF